This T cell receptor beta chain originates from a study of beta chain features in type 1 diabetes. Every isolated RNA sample was fully reverse transcribed, so sequencing captured expressed TCRB transcripts. The repertoire was sequenced with immunoSEQ multiplex PCR; TCRdb's copy has only in-frame clones and lacks some. This sample has under 350,000 clones, with less than 30% found just once. Of note for this clone: Its antigen remains unidentified.

V dropped 3 bases and J dropped 7 bases, with 6 bases sitting between them. The germline CDR1 and CDR2 sequences are MGHDK and SYGVNS. The CDR3 consists of 11 residues. General study points: When Type 1 diabetes patients were examined, their TCRB CDR3s proved moderately but significantly shorter in all four CD4+ subsets. Researchers reported that naive, central memory and Treg TCRB repertoires appeared more similar in patients than in healthy donors.

The chain employs TRBV25-1 and TRBJ1-2; D unclear. The sequence derives from a woman younger than 45 with type 1 diabetes. Sequenced material: naive CD4+ T cells from blood. In DNA, the CDR3 is TGTGCCAGCAGTGACCCTCCTGGCTACACCTTC. It specifies CASSDPPGYTF.